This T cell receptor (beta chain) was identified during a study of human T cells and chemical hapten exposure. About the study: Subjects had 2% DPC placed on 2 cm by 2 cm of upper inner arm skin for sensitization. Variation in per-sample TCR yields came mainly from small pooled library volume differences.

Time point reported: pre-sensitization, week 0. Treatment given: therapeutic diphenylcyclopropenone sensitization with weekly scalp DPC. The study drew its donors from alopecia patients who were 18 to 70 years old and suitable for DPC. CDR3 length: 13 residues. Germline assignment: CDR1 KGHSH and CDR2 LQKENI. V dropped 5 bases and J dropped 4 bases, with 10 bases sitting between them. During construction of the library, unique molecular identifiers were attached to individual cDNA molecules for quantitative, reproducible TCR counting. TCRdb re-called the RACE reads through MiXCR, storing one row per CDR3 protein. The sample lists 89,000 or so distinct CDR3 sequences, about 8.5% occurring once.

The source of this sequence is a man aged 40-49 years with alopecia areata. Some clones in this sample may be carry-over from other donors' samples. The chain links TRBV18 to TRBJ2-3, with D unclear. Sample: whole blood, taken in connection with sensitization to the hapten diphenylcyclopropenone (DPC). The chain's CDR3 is CASSDTFPDTQYF. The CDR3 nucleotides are TGTGCCAGCTCAGACACCTTCCCAGATACGCAGTATTTT.